Following are 18 T cell receptor beta chains from one sample sequenced in a study of blood T cell repertoires in COVID-19. Repertoires were generated with immunoSEQ multiplex PCR, while TCRdb's copy carries only in-frame clones and drops some. This sample carries 30,000 to 35,000 clones, roughly 78% of them seen once, and the ten largest clones take around 40%. Sequenced input: peripheral blood. Receptor source: a man older than 75 with active or convalescent COVID-19.

Here the CDR3 reads CASSPRSGANVLTF. The DNA of the CDR3 is TGTGCCAGTAGTCCTCGCTCTGGGGCCAACGTCCTGACTTTC. The chain carries TRBV19 and TRBJ2-6; the D is unclear. The CDR3 extends over 14 amino acids. Trimming cost V 5 bases and J 0 bases, with 5 bases left between them. Per the germline V gene, CDR1 is LNHDA and CDR2 is SQIVND (reference sequence).

The rearrangement links TRBV18 to TRBJ1-3; D is unclear. This CDR3 spans 17 amino acids. V gave up 6 bases and J gave up 1 base, with 19 bases separating them. Germline V CDR1 and CDR2: KGHSH, LQKENI. The CDR3 spells CASSPAGPGLSGNTIYF. CDR3 coding DNA: TGTGCCAGCTCCCCCGCTGGCCCGGGGTTGTCTGGAAACACCATATATTTT.

The CDR3 nucleotides read TGCGCCAGCAGCTTGGGAGGGACAGACTACAATGAGCAGTTCTTC. Translation: CASSLGGTDYNEQFF. The chain combines TRBV5-1 with TRBJ2-1; TRBD1 agrees at 7 bases. The V and J ends lost 0 bases and 3 bases, in that order; junction bases with no gene match: 3. The germline V gene encodes CDR1 SGHRS and CDR2 YFSETQ. The CDR3 sequence is 15 residues long.

This rearrangement joins TRBV4-1 to TRBJ1-5; TRBD1 matches at 8 bases. After removal of 3 bases from V and 6 bases from J, the junction contained 7 bases not matched to a gene. CDR1 and CDR2 from the germline V gene are MGHRA and YSYEKL. The CDR3 spans 15 residues. CDR3 residues: CASSQAGQGGQPQHF. The CDR3 DNA follows: TGCGCCAGCAGCCAGGCAGGACAGGGAGGTCAGCCCCAGCATTTT.

V and J are TRBV27 and TRBJ2-7; D uncertain. This CDR3 has 13 amino acids. V was pared by 2 bases and J by 4 bases, with 9 bases between. Germline V CDR1 and CDR2: MNHEY, SMNVEV (reference sequence). The CDR3 here is CASSLRHLYEQYF. The CDR3 DNA is TGTGCCAGCAGTTTAAGACACCTATACGAGCAGTACTTC.

This clone has just a few counts. V and J are TRBV3-1 (or the pseudogene TRBV3-2) and TRBJ1-5, with unresolved D. V shed 3 bases and J shed 4 bases, with 10 bases lying between them. This CDR3 spans 14 amino acids. The germline gives CDR1 LGHDT, CDR2 YNNKEL (reference sequence). This CDR3 is CASSHGRQNQPQHF. The CDR3 region has the DNA TGTGCCAGCAGCCACGGCAGGCAGAATCAGCCCCAGCATTTT.

V usage is TRBV6-5 and J usage is TRBJ2-7, with 8 bases that match TRBD1. CDR3 length equals 15 residues. CDR1 is MNHEY, CDR2 SVGAGI, per germline. Unmatched junction bases numbered 9, after V lost 6 bases and J lost 2 bases. CDR3 protein: CASSLDRGPTYEQYF. CDR3 DNA: TGTGCCAGCAGCCTAGACAGGGGCCCAACCTACGAGCAGTACTTC.

The CDR3 here is CSASGEGSYNEQFF. CDR3 in DNA: TGCAGTGCTAGTGGGGAGGGCTCCTACAATGAGCAGTTCTTC. The J gene is TRBJ2-1, the V gene TRBV20-1; TRBD2 agrees at 7 bases. Germline CDR1 reads DFQATT; CDR2 reads SNEGSKA (reference sequence). There are 14 residues in the CDR3. J gave up 0 bases and V 3 bases, and 2 bases lay outside the gene matches.

The chain links TRBV13 to TRBJ2-1, with 10 bases fitting TRBD2. Trimming at V came to 4 bases and at J to 8 bases, leaving 11 bases not matched to a gene. CDR3 length: 16 residues. Germline V gene lookup returns CDR1 PRHDT and CDR2 FYEKMQ (reference sequence). The DNA of the CDR3 is TGTGCCAGCAGCTCTCTGGCTAGCGGGAGTTCCGATGAGCAGTTCTTC. Its translation is CASSSLASGSSDEQFF. The full variable domain, completed using reference TRBV13 and TRBJ2-1, is AAGVIQSPRHLIKEKRETATLKCYPIPRHDTVYWYQQGPGQDPQFLISFYEKMQSDKGSIPDRFSAQQFSDYHSELNMSSLELGDSALYFCASSSLASGSSDEQFFGPGTRLTVL.

The gene calls are TRBV27 and TRBJ1-5, with a possible D match to TRBD1 (5 bases). This CDR3 region has 14 residues. Germline CDR1 reads MNHEY; CDR2 reads SMNVEV (reference sequence). Trimming took 8 bases from V and 2 from J, leaving 13 bases between them. In DNA, the CDR3 is TGTGCCAGCTCCTACTCGGGGGGCAATCAGCCCCAGCATTTT. This codes for CASSYSGGNQPQHF.

The chain employs TRBV12-3 or TRBV12-4 and TRBJ1-2, with 9 bases that match TRBD1. Trimming cost V 5 bases and J 5 bases; bases outside gene matches: 3. This CDR3 is 13 amino acids long. The CDR3 DNA reads as TGTGCCAGCAGTAAAGACAGGGGGTATGGCTACACCTTC. It yields the protein CASSKDRGYGYTF.

The V call is TRBV18, the J call TRBJ2-2; 11 nucleotides align to TRBD1. The CDR3 has 17 amino acids. Looked up from germline, CDR1 is KGHSH and CDR2 is LQKENI. J gave up 1 base and V 8 bases, and 9 bases lay outside the gene matches. The CDR3 DNA reads TGTGCCAGCCACGGACAGGGGGCCTATGGGAACACCGGGGAGCTGTTTTTT. Translation: CASHGQGAYGNTGELFF.

The count of this clone is one. CDR3 nucleotide sequence: TGTGCCAGCAGCTTCCCGGAACAGGGGGGATTTAAGGAAAAACTGTTTTTT. Its protein is CASSFPEQGGFKEKLFF. The gene calls are TRBV7-6 and TRBJ1-4; 8 nucleotides line up with TRBD1. Germline V gene lookup returns CDR1 SGHVS and CDR2 FNYEAQ. Trimming took 3 bases from V and 8 from J; bases not matched to a gene: 14. The CDR3 sequence is 17 residues long.

This rearrangement joins TRBV10-2 to TRBJ2-7, with 9 bases matching TRBD2. V shed 7 bases, J shed 5 bases, and the junction held 12 bases outside the gene matches. The CDR3 is 15 residues long. CDR1 WSHSY and CDR2 SAAADI come from the germline V gene. CDR3 nucleotide sequence: TGCGCCAGCACCTTGGGGGCGGGAGGGAGAAACGAGCAGTACTTC. Residues: CASTLGAGGRNEQYF.

V gene TRBV4-2 combines with J gene TRBJ2-4; D perhaps matches TRBD2 (5 bases). The CDR3 extends over 17 amino acids. The ends were cut back, 0 bases at V and 1 base at J, with 13 bases in the middle. The V gene's germline CDR1 is LGHNA and CDR2 YNFKEQ. The CDR3 DNA is TGTGCCAGCAGCCAAGAGGTAGGGTCGGGGGCCAAAAACATTCAGTACTTC. Translating gives CASSQEVGSGAKNIQYF.

J is TRBJ1-1 and V is TRBV6-5; the D is unclear. V shed 7 bases and J shed 0 bases, with 9 bases lying between them. Germline CDR1 and CDR2: MNHEY and SVGAGI. This CDR3 is 13 amino acids long. CDR3 coding DNA: TGTGCCAGCATTGGGCAGCTGAACACTGAAGCTTTCTTT. Protein product: CASIGQLNTEAFF.

This chain links TRBV3-1 (or the pseudogene TRBV3-2) with TRBJ2-3; D not certain. The CDR3 totals 16 residues. Germline V CDR1 and CDR2: LGHDT, YNNKEL (reference sequence). V lost 1 base and J lost 2, with 13 bases in between. Here the CDR3 reads CASSQGAGWVTDTQYF. In nucleotides, the CDR3 is TGTGCCAGCAGCCAAGGGGCAGGATGGGTCACAGATACGCAGTATTTT.

The chain links TRBV19 to TRBJ2-3; 11 bases agree with TRBD2. CDR3 size: 16 residues. J was trimmed by 6 bases and V by 4 bases; bases with no gene match: 9. Germline V CDR1 and CDR2: LNHDA, SQIVND (reference sequence). This CDR3 reads CASSSRVAGGPDTQYF. CDR3 nucleotide sequence: TGTGCCAGTAGTAGTCGGGTAGCGGGAGGGCCGGATACGCAGTATTTT.